The sample holds a few counts of the clone carrying this TCR beta chain. The antigen is undetermined. V was trimmed by 7 bases and J by 1 base, leaving 10 bases between them. The CDR3 extends over 13 amino acids. The germline V gene has CDR1 MNHNS and CDR2 SASEGT. The data stem from a study of cytomegalovirus exposure and HLA in healthy donors. Study-level results: TCR beta chain V- and J-gene trimming was linked, in a later analysis, to a missense variant in DCLRE1C.

Primers included in the PCR were 60 Vbeta and 13 Jbeta primers. Profiling relied on immunoSEQ multiplex PCR, and the TCRdb table lists in-frame clones only, not all of them. The table has 150,000 to 200,000 clones, roughly 85% seen once; the top ten hold 1%. The TCR originated in a boy between 2 and 10 years old in good health and CMV-seronegative. The sequenced sample consisted of PBMCs. The rearrangement uses TRBV6-1 and TRBJ1-1; D remains unclear. In DNA form, the CDR3 reads TGTGCCAGCACCCGAGGAAAGAACACTGAAGCTTTCTTT. Protein product: CASTRGKNTEAFF.